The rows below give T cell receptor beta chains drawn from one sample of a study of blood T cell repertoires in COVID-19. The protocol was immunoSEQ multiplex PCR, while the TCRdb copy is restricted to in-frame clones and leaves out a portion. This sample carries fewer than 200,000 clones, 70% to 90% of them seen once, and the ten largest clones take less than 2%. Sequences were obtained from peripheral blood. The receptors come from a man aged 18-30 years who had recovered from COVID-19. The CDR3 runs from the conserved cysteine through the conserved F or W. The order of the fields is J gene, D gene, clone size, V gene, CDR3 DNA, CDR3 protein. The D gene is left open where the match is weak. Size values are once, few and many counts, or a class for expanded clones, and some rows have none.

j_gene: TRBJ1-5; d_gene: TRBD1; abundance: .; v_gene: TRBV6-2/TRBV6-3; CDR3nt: TGTGCCAGCAGTTACCCCGTTGGGACAGGGGAAAATCAGCCCCAGCATTTT; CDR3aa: CASSYPVGTGENQPQHF
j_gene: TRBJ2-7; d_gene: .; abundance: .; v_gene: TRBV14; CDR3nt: TGTGCCAGCAGCCGGGGCAGGCCACCCTACGAGCAGTACTTC; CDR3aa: CASSRGRPPYEQYF
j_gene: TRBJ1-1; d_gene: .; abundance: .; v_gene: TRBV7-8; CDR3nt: TGTGCCAGCTGGAGCACAGGGCGGACTGAAGCTTTCTTT; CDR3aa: CASWSTGRTEAFF
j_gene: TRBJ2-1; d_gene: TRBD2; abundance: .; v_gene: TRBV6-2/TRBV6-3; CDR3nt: TGTGCCAGCAGTTTAGCGGGAGGGCAGGGGGGGCAGTTCTTC; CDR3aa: CASSLAGGQGGQFF
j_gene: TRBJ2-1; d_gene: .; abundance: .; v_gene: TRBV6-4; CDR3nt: TGTGCCAGCAGTGACGAGACCCGGGGTGAGCAGTTCTTC; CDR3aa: CASSDETRGEQFF
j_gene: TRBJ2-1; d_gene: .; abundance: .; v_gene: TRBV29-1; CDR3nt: TGCAGCGTTGAAGGCGACAGGCTGCGGAATGAGCAGTTCTTC; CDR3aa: CSVEGDRLRNEQFF
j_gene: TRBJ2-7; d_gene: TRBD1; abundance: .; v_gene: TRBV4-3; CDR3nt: TGCGCCAGCAGCCCAGGTACAGGGGCCTACGAGCAGTACTTC; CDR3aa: CASSPGTGAYEQYF
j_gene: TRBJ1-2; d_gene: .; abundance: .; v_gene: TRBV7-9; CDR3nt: TGTGCCAGCAGCTTACGGCAGGGGAAGGACTATGGCTACACCTTC; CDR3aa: CASSLRQGKDYGYTF
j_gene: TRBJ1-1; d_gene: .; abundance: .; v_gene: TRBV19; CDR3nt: TGTGCCAGTAGTATAGCAGACAGAGAAGCTTTCTTT; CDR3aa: CASSIADREAFF
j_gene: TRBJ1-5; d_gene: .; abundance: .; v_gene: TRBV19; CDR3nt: TGTGCCAGTAGTAGAATGCGGGACAGCAATCAGCCCCAGCATTTT; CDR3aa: CASSRMRDSNQPQHF
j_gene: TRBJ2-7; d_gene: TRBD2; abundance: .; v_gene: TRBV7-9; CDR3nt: TGTGCCAGCAGCCCCACCAGAGCGGGACTGTCCTCCTACGAGCAGTACTTC; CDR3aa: CASSPTRAGLSSYEQYF
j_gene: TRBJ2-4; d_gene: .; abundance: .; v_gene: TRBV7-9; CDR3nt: TGTGCCAGCAGTCGACCTATCTCTCAGGGGACAGCCAAAAACATTCAGTACTTC; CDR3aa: CASSRPISQGTAKNIQYF
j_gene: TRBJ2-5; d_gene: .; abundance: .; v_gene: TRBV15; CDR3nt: TGTGCCACCCGGGACTTGGAGACCCAGTACTTC; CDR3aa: CATRDLETQYF
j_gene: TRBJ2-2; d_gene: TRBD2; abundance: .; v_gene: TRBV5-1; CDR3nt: TGCGCCAGCAGCCCGACTAGCGGGTGGAACACCGGGGAGCTGTTTTTT; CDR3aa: CASSPTSGWNTGELFF
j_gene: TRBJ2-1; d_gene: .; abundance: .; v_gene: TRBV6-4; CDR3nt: TGTGCCAGCAGTCCCGGGCGAGGGCGGAGCTCCTACAATGAGCAGTTCTTC; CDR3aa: CASSPGRGRSSYNEQFF
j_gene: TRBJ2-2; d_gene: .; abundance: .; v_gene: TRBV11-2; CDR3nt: TGTGCCAGCAGCTTGAACAGGGAGAGGGACACCGGGGAGCTGTTTTTT; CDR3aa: CASSLNRERDTGELFF
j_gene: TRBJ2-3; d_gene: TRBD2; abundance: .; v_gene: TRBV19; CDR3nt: TGTGCCAGTACTTGGAGCGGGGTAAGCACAGATACGCAGTATTTT; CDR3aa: CASTWSGVSTDTQYF
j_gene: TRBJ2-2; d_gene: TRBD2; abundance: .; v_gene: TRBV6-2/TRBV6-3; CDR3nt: TGTGCCAGCAGCCGTAGCGGGAGGCTCGCCGGGGAGCTGTTTTTT; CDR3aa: CASSRSGRLAGELFF
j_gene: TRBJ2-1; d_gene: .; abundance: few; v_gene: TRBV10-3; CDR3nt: TGTGCCATCAGTGAGAATCGGGGTGAGCAGTTCTTC; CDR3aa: CAISENRGEQFF
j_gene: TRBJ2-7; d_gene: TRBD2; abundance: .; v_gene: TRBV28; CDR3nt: TGTGCCAGCAGTATAGCGGGAGAAGGGAACGAGCAGTACTTC; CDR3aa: CASSIAGEGNEQYF
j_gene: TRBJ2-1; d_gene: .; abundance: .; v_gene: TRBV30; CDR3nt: TGTGCCTGGGGGGACATGGCCAATGAGCAGTTCTTC; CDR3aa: CAWGDMANEQFF
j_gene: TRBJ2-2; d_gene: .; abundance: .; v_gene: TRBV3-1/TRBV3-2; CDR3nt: TGTGCCAGCAGCCAACCAGGGAAGACTCCTCACGGGGAGCTGTTTTTT; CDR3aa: CASSQPGKTPHGELFF
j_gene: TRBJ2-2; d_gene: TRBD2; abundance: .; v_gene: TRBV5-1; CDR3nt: TGCGCCAGCAGCTTGAAAACGGGAGGCACCGGGGAGCTGTTTTTT; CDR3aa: CASSLKTGGTGELFF
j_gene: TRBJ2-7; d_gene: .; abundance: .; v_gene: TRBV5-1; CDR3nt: TGCGCCAGCACCCAGGGAAGTGCGACCTACGAGCAGTACTTC; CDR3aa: CASTQGSATYEQYF
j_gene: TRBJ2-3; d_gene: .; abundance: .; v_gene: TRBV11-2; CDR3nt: TGTGCCAGCAGCTTTCAAGATACGCAGTATTTT; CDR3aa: CASSFQDTQYF
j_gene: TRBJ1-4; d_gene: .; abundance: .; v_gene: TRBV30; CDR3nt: TGTGCCTGGAGGGGGGCTGAAAAACTGTTTTTT; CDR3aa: CAWRGAEKLFF
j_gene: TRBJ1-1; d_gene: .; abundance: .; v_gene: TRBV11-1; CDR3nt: TGTGCCAGCAGCTTAGCGCGGTACACTGAAGCTTTCTTT; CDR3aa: CASSLARYTEAFF
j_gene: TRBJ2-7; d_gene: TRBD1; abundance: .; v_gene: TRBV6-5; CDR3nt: TGTGCCAGCAGCACCGGGACAGGGGGCGAGCAGTACTTC; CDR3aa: CASSTGTGGEQYF
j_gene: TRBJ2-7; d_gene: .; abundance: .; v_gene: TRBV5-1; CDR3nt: TGCGCCAGCAGCTCCACTGGGAGGTCGGGCTACGAGCAGTACTTC; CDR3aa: CASSSTGRSGYEQYF